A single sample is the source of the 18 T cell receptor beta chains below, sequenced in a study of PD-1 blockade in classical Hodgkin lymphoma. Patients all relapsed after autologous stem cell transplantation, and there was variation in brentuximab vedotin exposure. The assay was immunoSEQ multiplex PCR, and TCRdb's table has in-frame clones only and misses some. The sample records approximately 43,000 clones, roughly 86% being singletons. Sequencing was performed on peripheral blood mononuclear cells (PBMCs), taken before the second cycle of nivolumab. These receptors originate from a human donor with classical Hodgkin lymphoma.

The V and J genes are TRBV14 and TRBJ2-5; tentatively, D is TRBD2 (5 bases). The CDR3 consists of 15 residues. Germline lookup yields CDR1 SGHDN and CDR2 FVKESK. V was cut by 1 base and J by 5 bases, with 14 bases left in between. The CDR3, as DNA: TGTGCCAGCAGCCAAGGGATAGGGTCGGGGGAGACCCAGTACTTC. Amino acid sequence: CASSQGIGSGETQYF.

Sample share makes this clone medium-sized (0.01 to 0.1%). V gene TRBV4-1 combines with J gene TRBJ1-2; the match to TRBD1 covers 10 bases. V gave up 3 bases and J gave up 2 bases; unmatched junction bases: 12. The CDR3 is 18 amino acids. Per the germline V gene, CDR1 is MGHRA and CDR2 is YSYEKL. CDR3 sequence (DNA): TGCGCCAGCAGCCACTTGTTATCTGGGACAGGGGACAACTATGGCTACACCTTC. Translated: CASSHLLSGTGDNYGYTF.

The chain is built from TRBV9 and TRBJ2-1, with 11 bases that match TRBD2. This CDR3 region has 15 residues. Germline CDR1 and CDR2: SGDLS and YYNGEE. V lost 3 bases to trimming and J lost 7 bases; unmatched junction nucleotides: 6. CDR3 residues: CASSATSGGTNEQFF. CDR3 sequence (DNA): TGTGCCAGCAGCGCTACTAGCGGGGGAACGAATGAGCAGTTCTTC.

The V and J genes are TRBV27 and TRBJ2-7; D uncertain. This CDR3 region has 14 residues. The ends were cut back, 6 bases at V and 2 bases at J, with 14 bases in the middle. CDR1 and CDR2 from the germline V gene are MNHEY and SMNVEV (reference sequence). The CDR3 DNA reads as TGTGCCAGCAGGTCCGGGCTCGGGCCCTACGAGCAGTACTTC. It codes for CASRSGLGPYEQYF.

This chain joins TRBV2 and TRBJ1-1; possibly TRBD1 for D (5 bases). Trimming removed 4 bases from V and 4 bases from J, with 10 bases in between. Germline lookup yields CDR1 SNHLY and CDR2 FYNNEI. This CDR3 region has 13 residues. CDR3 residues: CASSAGSSTEAFF. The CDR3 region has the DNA TGTGCCAGCAGTGCAGGGTCCAGCACTGAAGCTTTCTTT.

CDR3 nucleotide sequence: TGCAGCGTTGACCTAGCGGGAGGTAACGAGCAGTACTTC. It yields the protein CSVDLAGGNEQYF. V is TRBV29-1 and J is TRBJ2-7; 11 bases map to TRBD2. The V and J ends lost 3 bases and 5 bases, in that order; junction bases with no gene match: 3. CDR3 size: 13 residues. Germline V gene lookup returns CDR1 SQVTM and CDR2 ANQGSEA.

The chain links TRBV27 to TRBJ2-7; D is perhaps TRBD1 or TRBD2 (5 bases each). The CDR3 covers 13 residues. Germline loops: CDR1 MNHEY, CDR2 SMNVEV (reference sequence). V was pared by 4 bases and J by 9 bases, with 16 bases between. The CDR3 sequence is CASSSSPGRRQYF. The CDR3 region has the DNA TGTGCCAGCAGTTCCTCTCCGGGGCGGCGGCAGTACTTC.

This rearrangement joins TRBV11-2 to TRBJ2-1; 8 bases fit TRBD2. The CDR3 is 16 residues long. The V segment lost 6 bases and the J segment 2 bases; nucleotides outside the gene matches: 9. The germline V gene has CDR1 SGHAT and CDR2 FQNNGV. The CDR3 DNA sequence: TGTGCCAGCAGGACAACCCGGGGGGGGGCCTACAATGAGCAGTTCTTC. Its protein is CASRTTRGGAYNEQFF.

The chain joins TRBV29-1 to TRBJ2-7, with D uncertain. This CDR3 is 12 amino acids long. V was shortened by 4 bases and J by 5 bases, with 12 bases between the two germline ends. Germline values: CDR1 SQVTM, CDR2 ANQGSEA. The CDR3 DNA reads TGCAGCGTTGTAGTGTCCAGTCACGAGCAGTACTTC. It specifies CSVVVSSHEQYF.

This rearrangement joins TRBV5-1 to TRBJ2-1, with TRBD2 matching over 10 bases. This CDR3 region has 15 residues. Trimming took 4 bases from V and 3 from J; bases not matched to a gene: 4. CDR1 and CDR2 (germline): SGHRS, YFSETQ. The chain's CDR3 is CASSDGTSDYNEQFF. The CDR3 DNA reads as TGCGCCAGCAGCGACGGGACTAGCGACTACAATGAGCAGTTCTTC.

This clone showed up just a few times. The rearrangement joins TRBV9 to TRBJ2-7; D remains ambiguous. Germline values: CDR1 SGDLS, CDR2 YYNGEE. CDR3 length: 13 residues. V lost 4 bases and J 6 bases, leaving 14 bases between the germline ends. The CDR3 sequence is CASSFQDGGEQYF. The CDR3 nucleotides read TGTGCCAGCAGCTTTCAAGACGGCGGCGAGCAGTACTTC. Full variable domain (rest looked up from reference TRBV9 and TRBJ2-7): DSGVTQTPKHLITATGQRVTLRCSPRSGDLSVYWYQQSLDQGLQFLIQYYNGEERAKGNILERFSAQQFPDLHSELNLSSLELGDSALYFCASSFQDGGEQYFGPGTRLTVT.

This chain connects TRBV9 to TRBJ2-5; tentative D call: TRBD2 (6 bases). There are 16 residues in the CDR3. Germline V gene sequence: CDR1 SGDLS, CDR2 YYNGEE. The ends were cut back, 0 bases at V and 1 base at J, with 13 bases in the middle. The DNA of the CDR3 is TGTGCCAGCAGCGTAGGGGGTAGCGGAATCCAAGAGACCCAGTACTTC. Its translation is CASSVGGSGIQETQYF.

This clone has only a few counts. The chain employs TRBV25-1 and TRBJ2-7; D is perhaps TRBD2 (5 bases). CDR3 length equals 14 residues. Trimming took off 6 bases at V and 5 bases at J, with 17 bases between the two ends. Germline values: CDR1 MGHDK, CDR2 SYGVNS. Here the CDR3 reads CASSWTEGLDEQYF. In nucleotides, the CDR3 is TGTGCCAGCAGCTGGACCGAGGGTCTCGACGAGCAGTACTTC.

CDR3 in amino acids: CASSLDGRVGRSGELFF. CDR3 sequence (DNA): TGCGCCAGCAGCTTGGACGGCCGGGTCGGGAGGTCCGGGGAGCTGTTTTTT. The rearrangement links TRBV5-1 to TRBJ2-2, with TRBD2 matching over 7 bases. J was trimmed by 6 bases and V by 0 bases; bases with no gene match: 11. The CDR3 runs to 17 residues. Per germline, CDR1 SGHRS and CDR2 YFSETQ.

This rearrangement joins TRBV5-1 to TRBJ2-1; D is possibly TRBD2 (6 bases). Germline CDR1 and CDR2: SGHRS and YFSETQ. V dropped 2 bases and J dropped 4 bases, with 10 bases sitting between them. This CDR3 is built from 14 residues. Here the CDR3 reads CASSFGGEYNEQFF. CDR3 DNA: TGCGCCAGCAGCTTTGGCGGGGAGTACAATGAGCAGTTCTTC.

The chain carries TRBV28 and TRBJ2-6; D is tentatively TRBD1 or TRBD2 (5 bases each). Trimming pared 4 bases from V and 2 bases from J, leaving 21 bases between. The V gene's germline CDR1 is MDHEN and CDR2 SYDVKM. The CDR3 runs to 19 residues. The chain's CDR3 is CASSSPAGTPTTGANVLTF. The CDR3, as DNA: TGTGCCAGCAGTTCCCCCGCCGGGACGCCAACAACTGGGGCCAACGTCCTGACTTTC.

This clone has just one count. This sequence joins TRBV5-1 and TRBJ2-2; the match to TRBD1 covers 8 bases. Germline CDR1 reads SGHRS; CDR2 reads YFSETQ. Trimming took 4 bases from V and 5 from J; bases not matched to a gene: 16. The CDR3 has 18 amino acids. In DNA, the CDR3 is TGCGCCAGCAGCCCCGGGAACAGGGGGGTTTCTGGTACCGGGGAGCTGTTTTTT. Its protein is CASSPGNRGVSGTGELFF.

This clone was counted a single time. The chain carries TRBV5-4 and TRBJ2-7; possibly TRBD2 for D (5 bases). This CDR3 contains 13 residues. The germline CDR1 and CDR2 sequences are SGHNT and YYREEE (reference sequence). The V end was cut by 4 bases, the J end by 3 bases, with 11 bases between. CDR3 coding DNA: TGTGCCAGCAGCGCGAGGGTCAACTACGAGCAGTACTTC. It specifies CASSARVNYEQYF.